This TCR beta chain appears in the sequencing data of a study of blood T cell repertoires in COVID-19. Overall study context: Material from acute and convalescent COVID-19 was sourced from the United States, Italy and Spain. The cDNA or gDNA used as material had been derived from T cells, B-cell-depleted T cells, or PBMCs.

With 3 bases clipped from V and 4 bases from J, the junction kept 2 bases outside the gene matches. CDR1 SGHAT and CDR2 FQNNGV come from the germline V gene. This CDR3 spans 14 amino acids. Authors' data handling: From reference gene primer amplification, estimates of nucleated cell counts were derived. TCRdb's copy holds only in-frame clones and misses some; the assay was immunoSEQ multiplex PCR. V, J and clone size reflect that table, while D and trimming were determined from the DNA. The sample has around 250,000 clones, more than 75% seen once. The genes are TRBV11-2 and TRBJ2-7; TRBD2 matches at 11 bases. Source material: peripheral blood. The clonotype was recovered from a woman in her 70s with active or convalescent COVID-19. The chain's CDR3 is CASSLRLAGYEQYF. The CDR3 DNA follows: TGTGCCAGCAGCTTGAGACTAGCGGGGTACGAGCAGTACTTC.